The rows below give T cell receptor beta chains drawn from one sample of a study of OX40 agonist ivuxolimab in advanced cancers. This table comes from immunoSEQ multiplex PCR, and its TCRdb copy is limited to in-frame clones, with some not included. The sample carries fewer than 45,000 clones, roughly 82% recorded once. The sample was CD4+ or CD8+ T cells sorted from blood, taken in a trial of the OX40 agonist ivuxolimab. The source is an adult with an advanced solid tumor such as melanoma, head and neck, liver or kidney cancer. Both conserved end residues are part of each CDR3. D genes are given only for firm matches. Expanded clones get a size class; other rows say once, few or many, or leave the size out.

TRBJ2-3 NA TRBD2 TRBV27 CASRGLATADTQYF TGTGCCAGCAGAGGACTAGCTACTGCAGATACGCAGTATTTT
TRBJ2-5 NA NA TRBV29-1 CSVEPGGQETQYF TGCAGCGTTGAGCCGGGGGGCCAGGAGACCCAGTACTTC
TRBJ2-7 once TRBD2 TRBV10-2 CASGLAGGFNEQYF TGCGCCAGCGGTCTAGCGGGAGGCTTTAACGAGCAGTACTTC
TRBJ2-7 NA NA TRBV7-9 CASSLVRRGAYEQYF TGTGCCAGCAGCTTAGTCCGCAGGGGGGCCTACGAGCAGTACTTC
TRBJ2-7 NA TRBD1 TRBV27 CASSPLRTGAPAAYEQYF TGTGCCAGCAGTCCCTTGAGGACAGGGGCTCCCGCTGCCTACGAGCAGTACTTC
TRBJ2-5 NA NA TRBV11-3 CASSRGPRETQYF TGTGCCAGCAGCCGGGGACCCCGGGAGACCCAGTACTTC
TRBJ1-3 NA TRBD1 TRBV2 CASSGTGPGNTIYF TGTGCCAGCAGCGGGACAGGGCCCGGAAACACCATATATTTT
TRBJ2-7 few NA TRBV6-7 CASSYDEGF TGTGCCAGCAGTTACGACGAGGGCTTC
TRBJ2-5 NA NA TRBV2 CASSPQTGSQETQYF TGTGCCAGCAGCCCACAGACCGGGAGCCAAGAGACCCAGTACTTC
TRBJ1-2 NA NA TRBV5-1 CASSLSGGNDYGYTF TGCGCCAGCAGCTTGTCCGGGGGCAACGACTATGGCTACACCTTC
TRBJ2-2 NA NA TRBV7-6 CASSLYEGPGELFF TGTGCCAGCAGCTTATATGAGGGTCCCGGGGAGCTGTTTTTT